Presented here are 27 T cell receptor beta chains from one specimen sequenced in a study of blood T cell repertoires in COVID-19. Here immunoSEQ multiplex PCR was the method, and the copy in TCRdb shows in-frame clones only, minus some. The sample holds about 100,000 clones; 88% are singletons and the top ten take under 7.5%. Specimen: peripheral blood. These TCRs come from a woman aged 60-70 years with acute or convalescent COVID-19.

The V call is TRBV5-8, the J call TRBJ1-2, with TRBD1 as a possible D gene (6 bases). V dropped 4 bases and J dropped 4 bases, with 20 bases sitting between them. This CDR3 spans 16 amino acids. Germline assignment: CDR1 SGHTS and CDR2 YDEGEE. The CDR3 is CASSHSRTAGIYGYTF. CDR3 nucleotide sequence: TGTGCCAGCAGCCATTCCAGGACAGCCGGAATCTATGGCTACACCTTC. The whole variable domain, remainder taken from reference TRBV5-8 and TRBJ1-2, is EAGVTQSPTHLIKTRGQQATLRCSPISGHTSVYWYQQALGLGLQFLLWYDEGEERNRGNFPPRFSGRQFPNYSSELNVNALELEDSALYLCASSHSRTAGIYGYTFGSGTRLTVV.

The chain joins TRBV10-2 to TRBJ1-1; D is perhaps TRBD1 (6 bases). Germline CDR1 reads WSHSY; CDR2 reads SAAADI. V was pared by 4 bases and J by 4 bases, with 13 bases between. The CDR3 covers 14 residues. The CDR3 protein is CASSADSRGTEAFF. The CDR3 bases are TGCGCCAGCAGTGCGGACAGTCGGGGCACTGAAGCTTTCTTT.

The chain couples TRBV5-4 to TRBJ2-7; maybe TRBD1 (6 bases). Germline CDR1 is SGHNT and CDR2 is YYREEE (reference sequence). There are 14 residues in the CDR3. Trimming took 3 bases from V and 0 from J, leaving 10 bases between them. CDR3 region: CASSYGTNSYEQYF. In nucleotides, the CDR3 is TGTGCCAGCAGCTACGGGACAAACTCCTACGAGCAGTACTTC.

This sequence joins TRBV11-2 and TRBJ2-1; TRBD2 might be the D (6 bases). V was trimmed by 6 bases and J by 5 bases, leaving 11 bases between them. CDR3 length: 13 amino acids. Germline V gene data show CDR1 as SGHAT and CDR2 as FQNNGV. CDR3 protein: CASRKTRNNEQFF. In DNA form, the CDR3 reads TGTGCCAGCAGGAAGACTAGGAACAATGAGCAGTTCTTC.

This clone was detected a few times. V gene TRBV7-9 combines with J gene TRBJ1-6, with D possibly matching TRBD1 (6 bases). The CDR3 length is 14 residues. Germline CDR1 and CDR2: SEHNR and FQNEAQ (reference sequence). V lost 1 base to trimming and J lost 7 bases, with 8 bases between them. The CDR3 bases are TGTGCCAGCAGCTTAGGGGGGGGCAATTCACCCCTCCACTTT. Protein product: CASSLGGGNSPLHF.

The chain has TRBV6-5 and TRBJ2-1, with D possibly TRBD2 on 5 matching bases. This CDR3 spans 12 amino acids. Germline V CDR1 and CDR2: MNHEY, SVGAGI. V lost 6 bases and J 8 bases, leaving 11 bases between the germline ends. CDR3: CASRRTGDEQFF. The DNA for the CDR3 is TGTGCCAGCAGACGGACCGGGGATGAGCAGTTCTTC.

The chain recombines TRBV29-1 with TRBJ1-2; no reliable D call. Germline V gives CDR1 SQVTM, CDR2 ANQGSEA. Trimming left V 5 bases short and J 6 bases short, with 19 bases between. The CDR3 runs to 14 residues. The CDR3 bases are TGCAGCGTTCCTAATCCTCGACCCCGGGATGGCTACACCTTC. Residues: CSVPNPRPRDGYTF.

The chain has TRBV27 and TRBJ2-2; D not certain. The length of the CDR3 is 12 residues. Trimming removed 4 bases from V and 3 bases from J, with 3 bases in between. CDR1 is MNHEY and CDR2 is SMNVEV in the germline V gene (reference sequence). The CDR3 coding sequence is TGTGCCAGCAGTTCCTACACCGGGGAGCTGTTTTTT. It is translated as CASSSYTGELFF.

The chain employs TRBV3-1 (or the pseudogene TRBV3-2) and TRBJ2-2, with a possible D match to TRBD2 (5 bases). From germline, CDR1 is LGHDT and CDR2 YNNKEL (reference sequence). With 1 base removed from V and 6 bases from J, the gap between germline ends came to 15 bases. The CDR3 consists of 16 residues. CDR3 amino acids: CASSQGPAVGSGELFF. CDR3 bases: TGTGCCAGCAGCCAAGGTCCAGCGGTGGGGTCCGGGGAGCTGTTTTTT.

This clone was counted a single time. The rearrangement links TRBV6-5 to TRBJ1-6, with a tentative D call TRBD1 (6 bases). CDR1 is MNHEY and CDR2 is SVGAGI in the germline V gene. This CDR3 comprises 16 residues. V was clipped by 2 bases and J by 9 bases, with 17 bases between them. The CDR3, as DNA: TGTGCCAGCAGTTACACGGAGACACAGGGCCCTTCACCCCTCCACTTT. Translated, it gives CASSYTETQGPSPLHF.

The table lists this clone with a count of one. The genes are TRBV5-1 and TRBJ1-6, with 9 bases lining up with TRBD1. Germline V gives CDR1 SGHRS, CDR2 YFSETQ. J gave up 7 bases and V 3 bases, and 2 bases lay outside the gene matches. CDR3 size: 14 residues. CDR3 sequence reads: CASSSGQGNSPLHF. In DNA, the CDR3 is TGCGCCAGCAGCTCGGGACAGGGCAATTCACCCCTCCACTTT. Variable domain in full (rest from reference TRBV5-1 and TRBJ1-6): KAGVTQTPRYLIKTRGQQVTLSCSPISGHRSVSWYQQTPGQGLQFLFEYFSETQRNKGNFPGRFSGRQFSNSRSEMNVSTLELGDSALYLCASSSGQGNSPLHFGNGTRLTVT.

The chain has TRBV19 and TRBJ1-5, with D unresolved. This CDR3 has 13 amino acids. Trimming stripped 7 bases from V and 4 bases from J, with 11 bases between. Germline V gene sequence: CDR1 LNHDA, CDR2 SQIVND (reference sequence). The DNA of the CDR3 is TGTGCCAGTAACCCAGGATTAAATCAGCCCCAGCATTTT. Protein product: CASNPGLNQPQHF.

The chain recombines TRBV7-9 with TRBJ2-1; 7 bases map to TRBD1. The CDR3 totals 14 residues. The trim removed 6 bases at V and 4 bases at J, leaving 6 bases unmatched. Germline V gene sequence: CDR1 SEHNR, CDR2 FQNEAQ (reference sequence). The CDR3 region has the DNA TGTGCCAGCAGATTGACAGGGCCTTACAATGAGCAGTTCTTC. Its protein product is CASRLTGPYNEQFF. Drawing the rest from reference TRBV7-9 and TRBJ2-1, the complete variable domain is DTGVSQNPRHKITKRGQNVTFRCDPISEHNRLYWYRQTLGQGPEFLTYFQNEAQLEKSRLLSDRFSAERPKGSFSTLEIQRTEQGDSAMYLCASRLTGPYNEQFFGPGTRLTVL.

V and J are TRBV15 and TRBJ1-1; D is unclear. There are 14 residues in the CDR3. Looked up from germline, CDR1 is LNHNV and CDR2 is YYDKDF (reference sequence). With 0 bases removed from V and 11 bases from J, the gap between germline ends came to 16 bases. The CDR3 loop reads CATSRDNGRMEAFF. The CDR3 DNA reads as TGTGCCACCAGCAGAGATAATGGCCGGATGGAGGCTTTCTTT.

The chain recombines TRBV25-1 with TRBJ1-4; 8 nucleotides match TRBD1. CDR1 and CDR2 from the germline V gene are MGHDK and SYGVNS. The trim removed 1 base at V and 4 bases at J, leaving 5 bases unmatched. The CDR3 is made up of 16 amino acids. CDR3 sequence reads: CASSELTGGNNEKLFF. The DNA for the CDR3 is TGTGCCAGCAGTGAATTAACAGGGGGGAATAATGAAAAACTGTTTTTT.

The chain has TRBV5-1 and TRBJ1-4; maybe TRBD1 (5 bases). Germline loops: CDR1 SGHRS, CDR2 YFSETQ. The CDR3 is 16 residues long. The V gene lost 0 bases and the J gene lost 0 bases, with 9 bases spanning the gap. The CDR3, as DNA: TGCGCCAGCAGCTTGGACGGGGGTCCAACTAATGAAAAACTGTTTTTT. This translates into CASSLDGGPTNEKLFF. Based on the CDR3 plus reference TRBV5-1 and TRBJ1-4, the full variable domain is KAGVTQTPRYLIKTRGQQVTLSCSPISGHRSVSWYQQTPGQGLQFLFEYFSETQRNKGNFPGRFSGRQFSNSRSEMNVSTLELGDSALYLCASSLDGGPTNEKLFFGSGTQLSVL.

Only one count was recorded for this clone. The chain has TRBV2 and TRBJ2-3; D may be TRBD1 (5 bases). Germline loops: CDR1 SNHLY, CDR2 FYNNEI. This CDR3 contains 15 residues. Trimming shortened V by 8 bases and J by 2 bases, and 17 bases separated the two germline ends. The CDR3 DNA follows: TGTGCCAGCGCTACGACAGCCAGGGTCACAGATACGCAGTATTTT. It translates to CASATTARVTDTQYF.

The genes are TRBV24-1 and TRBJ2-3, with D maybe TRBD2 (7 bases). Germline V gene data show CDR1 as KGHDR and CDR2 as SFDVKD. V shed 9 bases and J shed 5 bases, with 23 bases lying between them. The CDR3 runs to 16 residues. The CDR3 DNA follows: TGTGCCACCTCTGTGTCGGGGGGCGCCGGCGGAGATACGCAGTATTTT. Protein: CATSVSGGAGGDTQYF.

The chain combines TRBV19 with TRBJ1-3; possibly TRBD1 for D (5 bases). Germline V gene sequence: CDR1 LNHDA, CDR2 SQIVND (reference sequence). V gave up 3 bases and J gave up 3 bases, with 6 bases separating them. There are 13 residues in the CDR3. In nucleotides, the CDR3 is TGTGCCAGTAGTATCCAGGGTGGAAACACCATATATTTT. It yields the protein CASSIQGGNTIYF.

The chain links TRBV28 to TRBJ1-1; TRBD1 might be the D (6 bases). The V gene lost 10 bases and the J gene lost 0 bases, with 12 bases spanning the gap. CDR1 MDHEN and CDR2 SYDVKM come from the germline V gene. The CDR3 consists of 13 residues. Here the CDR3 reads CATRQDLNTEAFF. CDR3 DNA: TGTGCCACCCGACAGGACCTGAACACTGAAGCTTTCTTT.

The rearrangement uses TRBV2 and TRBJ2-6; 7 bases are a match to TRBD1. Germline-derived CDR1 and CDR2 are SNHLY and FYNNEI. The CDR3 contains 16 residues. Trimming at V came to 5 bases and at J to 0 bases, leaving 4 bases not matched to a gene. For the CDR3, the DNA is TGTGCCAGCAGTCGACAGGGATCCTCTGGGGCCAACGTCCTGACTTTC. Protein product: CASSRQGSSGANVLTF.

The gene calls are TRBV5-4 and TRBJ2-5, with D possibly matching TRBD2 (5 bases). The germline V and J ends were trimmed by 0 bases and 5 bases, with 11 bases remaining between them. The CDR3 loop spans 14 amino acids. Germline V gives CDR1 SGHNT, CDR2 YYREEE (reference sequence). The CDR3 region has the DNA TGTGCCAGCAGCTTGGGCCTAGAGGGCGAGACCCAGTACTTC. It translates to CASSLGLEGETQYF.

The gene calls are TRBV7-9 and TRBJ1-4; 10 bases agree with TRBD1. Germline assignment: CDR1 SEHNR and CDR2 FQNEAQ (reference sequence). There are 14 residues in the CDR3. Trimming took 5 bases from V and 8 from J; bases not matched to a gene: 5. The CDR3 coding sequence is TGTGCCAGCAGCGACCGGGACAGGGGCGAAAAACTGTTTTTT. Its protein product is CASSDRDRGEKLFF. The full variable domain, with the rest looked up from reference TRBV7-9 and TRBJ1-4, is DTGVSQNPRHKITKRGQNVTFRCDPISEHNRLYWYRQTLGQGPEFLTYFQNEAQLEKSRLLSDRFSAERPKGSFSTLEIQRTEQGDSAMYLCASSDRDRGEKLFFGSGTQLSVL.

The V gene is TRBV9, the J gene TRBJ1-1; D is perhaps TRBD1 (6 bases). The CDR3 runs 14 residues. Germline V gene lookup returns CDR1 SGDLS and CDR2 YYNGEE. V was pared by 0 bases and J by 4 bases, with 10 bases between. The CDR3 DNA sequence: TGTGCCAGCAGCGTAGTGGGGGCTGGCACTGAAGCTTTCTTT. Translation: CASSVVGAGTEAFF.

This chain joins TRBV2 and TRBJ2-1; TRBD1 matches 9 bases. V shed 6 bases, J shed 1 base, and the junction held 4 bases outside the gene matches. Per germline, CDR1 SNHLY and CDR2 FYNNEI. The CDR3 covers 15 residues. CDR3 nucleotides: TGTGCCAGCAGCGAGGACAGGGGTTCCTACAATGAGCAGTTCTTC. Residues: CASSEDRGSYNEQFF.

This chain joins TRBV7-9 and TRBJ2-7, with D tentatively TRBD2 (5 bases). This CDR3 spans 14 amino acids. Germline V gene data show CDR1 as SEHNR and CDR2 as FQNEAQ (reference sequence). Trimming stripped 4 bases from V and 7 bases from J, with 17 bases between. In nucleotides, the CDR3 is TGTGCCAGCAGCTCAAGCGGTGGTTTTGGGGAGCAGTACTTC. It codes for CASSSSGGFGEQYF.

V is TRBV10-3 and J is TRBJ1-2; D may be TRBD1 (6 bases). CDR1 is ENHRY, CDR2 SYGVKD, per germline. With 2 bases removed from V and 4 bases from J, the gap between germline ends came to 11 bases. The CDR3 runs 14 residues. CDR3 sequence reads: CAISEQQGIYGYTF. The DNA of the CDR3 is TGTGCCATCAGTGAGCAGCAGGGGATCTATGGCTACACCTTC.